Following are 23 T cell receptor beta chains from one sample sequenced in a study of cytomegalovirus exposure and HLA in healthy donors. 13 Jbeta primers and 60 Vbeta primers were used for the PCR. TCRdb's table, derived via immunoSEQ multiplex PCR, lists solely in-frame clones and lacks some. The sample yields more than 100,000 clones, around 63% seen once. The sequencing input was PBMCs. These receptors came from a man aged 35 to 55 in good health and CMV-seropositive.

The rearrangement links TRBV28 to TRBJ1-1, with D perhaps TRBD1 (5 bases). CDR3 length equals 14 residues. V was cut by 2 bases and J by 1 base, with 8 bases left in between. Germline V gene sequence: CDR1 MDHEN, CDR2 SYDVKM. The CDR3 bases are TGTGCCAGCAGTTTAGCGACAGCGAACACTGAAGCTTTCTTT. Translation: CASSLATANTEAFF.

The chain carries TRBV5-1 and TRBJ1-1; D perhaps matches TRBD1 (6 bases). The ends were cut back, 8 bases at V and 3 bases at J, with 17 bases in the middle. The CDR3 is 14 residues long. CDR1 is SGHRS and CDR2 is YFSETQ in the germline V gene. CDR3 nucleotide sequence: TGCGCCAGTCGTCTGAGGGGGACCTACACTGAAGCTTTCTTT. Residues: CASRLRGTYTEAFF.

The chain has TRBV2 and TRBJ1-1; D is unresolved. Germline V gives CDR1 SNHLY, CDR2 FYNNEI. Trimming left V 7 bases short and J 0 bases short, with 3 bases between. The length of the CDR3 is 11 residues. The CDR3 region has the DNA TGTGCCAGCATATTGAACACTGAAGCTTTCTTT. Amino acid sequence: CASILNTEAFF.

The chain couples TRBV5-1 to TRBJ2-5; 9 bases fit TRBD2. This CDR3 contains 16 residues. CDR1 is SGHRS and CDR2 is YFSETQ in the germline V gene. The J segment lost 3 bases and the V segment lost 0 bases, leaving 6 bases of the junction unmatched. The CDR3 spells CASSLVTGGGEETQYF. In DNA form, the CDR3 reads TGCGCCAGCAGCTTGGTTACCGGCGGGGGGGAAGAGACCCAGTACTTC.

In the case of this clone: This specimen includes other DNA sequences encoding the same CDR3. This rearrangement joins TRBV4-2 to TRBJ2-1; TRBD2 agrees at 7 bases. The germline gives CDR1 LGHNA, CDR2 YNFKEQ. The CDR3 is 16 residues long. V was clipped by 1 base and J by 4 bases; unmatched bases: 7. CDR3 amino acids: CASSQVLAVTYNEQFF. CDR3 nucleotides: TGTGCCAGCAGCCAAGTGCTAGCGGTAACATACAATGAGCAGTTCTTC.

V is TRBV18 and J is TRBJ2-5; 10 positions match TRBD1. CDR1 and CDR2 (germline): KGHSH, LQKENI. The CDR3 contains 14 residues. Unmatched junction bases numbered 5, after V lost 7 bases and J lost 3 bases. CDR3 sequence reads: CASYSGTGEETQYF. The CDR3 DNA follows: TGTGCCAGCTACTCCGGGACAGGGGAAGAGACCCAGTACTTC. Full variable domain (remainder filled in from reference TRBV18 and TRBJ2-5): NAGVMQNPRHLVRRRGQEARLRCSPMKGHSHVYWYRQLPEEGLKFMVYLQKENIIDESGMPKERFSAEFPKEGPSILRIQQVVRGDSAAYFCASYSGTGEETQYFGPGTRLLVL.

The genes are TRBV7-3 and TRBJ2-3; 7 bases line up with TRBD2. CDR3 size: 16 residues. Germline V lookup: CDR1 SGHTA, CDR2 FQGTGA. After removal of 0 bases from V and 3 bases from J, the junction contained 6 bases not matched to a gene. The CDR3 DNA reads as TGTGCCAGCAGCTTAACTAGCGGGTCGAAAACAGATACGCAGTATTTT. Translated: CASSLTSGSKTDTQYF.

The rearrangement links TRBV4-1 to TRBJ2-3, with D maybe TRBD2 (5 bases). Germline lookup yields CDR1 MGHRA and CDR2 YSYEKL. Trimming removed 3 bases from V and 2 bases from J, with 15 bases in between. The CDR3 spans 16 residues. The CDR3 DNA sequence: TGCGCCAGCAGCCATTTACGGGGTACCCTCACAGATACGCAGTATTTT. The encoded protein is CASSHLRGTLTDTQYF.

This chain uses TRBV19 with TRBJ2-7, with D possibly matching TRBD2 (6 bases). The V gene lost 1 base and the J gene lost 3 bases, with 13 bases spanning the gap. Germline loops: CDR1 LNHDA, CDR2 SQIVND (reference sequence). The length of the CDR3 is 15 residues. This CDR3 reads CASSIAAGSIYEQYF. For the CDR3, the DNA is TGTGCCAGTAGTATAGCGGCGGGGAGTATCTACGAGCAGTACTTC.

The chain employs TRBV5-4 and TRBJ2-5; TRBD2 agrees at 8 bases. TRBJ2-7 matches the DNA end more closely, so the J call is doubtful. The germline gives CDR1 SGHNT, CDR2 YYREEE (reference sequence). The CDR3 runs 14 residues. In DNA form, the CDR3 reads TGTGCCAGCACCGTCGATAGCGGGGCCTACGAGCAGTACTTC. This codes for CASTVDSGAYEQYF.

This clone showed up just a few times. The chain carries TRBV1 and TRBJ2-2; the table gives TRBD2 as D, unverified against the DNA. TRBV1 is designated a pseudogene. The CDR3 contains 18 residues. CDR3 in amino acids: CTSSHSTRLAGFHGELFF. As DNA, the CDR3 is TGCACCAGCAGCCATAGTACTCGGCTAGCGGGTTTTCACGGGGAGCTGTTTTTT.

This clone was recorded a few times. The genes are TRBV5-1 and TRBJ2-7; perhaps TRBD1 as D (5 bases). Germline assignment: CDR1 SGHRS and CDR2 YFSETQ. Trimming left V 0 bases short and J 1 base short, with 14 bases between. The CDR3 has 16 residues. CDR3 sequence (DNA): TGCGCCAGCAGCTTGGAGGCGCAGGGTATGTCCTACGAGCAGTACTTC. It yields the protein CASSLEAQGMSYEQYF.

In DNA, the CDR3 is TGTGCCAGCAGCCCCAGCGGGGCTAGCACAGATACGCAGTATTTT. It encodes CASSPSGASTDTQYF. The chain joins TRBV9 to TRBJ2-3; 7 nucleotides agree with TRBD2. The V segment lost 4 bases and the J segment 0 bases; nucleotides outside the gene matches: 5. Germline-derived CDR1 and CDR2 are SGDLS and YYNGEE. This CDR3 region has 15 residues.

Only one count was recorded for this clone. The V and J genes are TRBV18 and TRBJ1-4, with a possible D match to TRBD1 (5 bases). V was shortened by 0 bases and J by 3 bases, with 11 bases between the two germline ends. Germline CDR1 is KGHSH and CDR2 is LQKENI. The CDR3 sequence is 16 residues long. CDR3 DNA: TGTGCCAGCTCACCACCGGCAGGACATTCTAATGAAAAACTGTTTTTT. Amino acid sequence: CASSPPAGHSNEKLFF.

This clone was counted only a few times. The chain joins TRBV25-1 to TRBJ2-4; 9 bases are a match to TRBD1. The CDR3 contains 15 residues. The germline CDR1 and CDR2 sequences are MGHDK and SYGVNS. Trimming removed 3 bases from V and 9 bases from J; junction bases left unmatched: 9. The CDR3 region is CASSDPGQGMGIQYF. The DNA of the CDR3 is TGTGCCAGCAGTGACCCGGGACAGGGTATGGGCATTCAGTACTTC.

V and J are TRBV10-3 and TRBJ1-5; D is possibly TRBD1 (6 bases). V was clipped by 11 bases and J by 5 bases, with 16 bases between them. This CDR3 has 13 residues. The germline gives CDR1 ENHRY, CDR2 SYGVKD. CDR3 loop: CASGQNTYQPQHF. Here the CDR3 DNA reads TGTGCCTCAGGACAGAATACCTATCAGCCCCAGCATTTT.

V is TRBV6-1 and J is TRBJ2-7; D remains unclear. V was shortened by 8 bases and J by 6 bases, with 20 bases between the two germline ends. Per the germline V gene, CDR1 is MNHNS and CDR2 is SASEGT. The CDR3 is 14 amino acids. The CDR3 spells CASEPPEQLSEQYF. CDR3 in DNA: TGTGCCAGCGAACCACCGGAGCAGTTGAGCGAGCAGTACTTC.

V and J are TRBV7-2 and TRBJ2-2; 7 positions match TRBD1. Per the germline V gene, CDR1 is SGHTA and CDR2 is FQGNSA. This CDR3 spans 15 amino acids. V lost 6 bases to trimming and J lost 5 bases; unmatched junction nucleotides: 9. CDR3 in DNA: TGTGCCAGCAGAGAGAGGACAGGAGCGACCGGGGAGCTGTTTTTT. Residues: CASRERTGATGELFF. The full variable domain, its missing parts supplied by reference TRBV7-2 and TRBJ2-2, is GAGVSQSPSNKVTEKGKDVELRCDPISGHTALYWYRQSLGQGLEFLIYFQGNSAPDKSGLPSDRFSAERTGGSVSTLTIQRTQQEDSAVYLCASRERTGATGELFFGEGSRLTVL.

The chain combines TRBV5-8 with TRBJ2-5; D is possibly TRBD1 (6 bases). Trimming took 2 bases from V and 1 from J, leaving 9 bases between them. Germline values: CDR1 SGHTS, CDR2 YDEGEE. The length of the CDR3 is 14 residues. CDR3 coding DNA: TGTGCCAGCAGCTTACAGGGAATCCAAGAGACCCAGTACTTC. Protein product: CASSLQGIQETQYF.

V and J are TRBV4-1 and TRBJ2-7, with 7 bases lining up with TRBD2. V was clipped by 0 bases and J by 5 bases; unmatched bases: 10. The CDR3 totals 16 residues. Germline loops: CDR1 MGHRA, CDR2 YSYEKL. CDR3 nucleotide sequence: TGCGCCAGCAGCCAAGATTTCCGGGACTATCAAAACGAGCAGTACTTC. It is translated as CASSQDFRDYQNEQYF.

The chain links TRBV7-9 to TRBJ1-2, with TRBD1 matching 7 bases. Unmatched junction bases numbered 8, after V lost 1 base and J lost 9 bases. Per the germline V gene, CDR1 is SEHNR and CDR2 is FQNEAQ (reference sequence). This CDR3 contains 14 residues. CDR3 nucleotides: TGTGCCAGCAGCTTAGGACAGGGTTACATCAGCTACACCTTC. Translation: CASSLGQGYISYTF.

The chain has TRBV18 and TRBJ2-7; TRBD1 matches 10 bases. Germline trimming cut 5 bases from V and 3 bases from J; bases unmatched to any gene: 7. Per the germline V gene, CDR1 is KGHSH and CDR2 is LQKENI. This CDR3 spans 15 amino acids. The CDR3 DNA is TGTGCCAGCTCAGGACTCCGGGACAGGGGCTACGAGCAGTACTTC. Protein: CASSGLRDRGYEQYF.

V and J are TRBV12-5 and TRBJ2-5, with a possible D match to TRBD1 (6 bases). Looked up from germline, CDR1 is LGHNT and CDR2 is FRNRAP. V dropped 5 bases and J dropped 4 bases, with 11 bases sitting between them. The CDR3 extends over 13 amino acids. The CDR3 bases are TGTGCTAGTGGTCTGGGGGCTGTAGAGACCCAGTACTTC. Translating it yields CASGLGAVETQYF.